The 31 T cell receptor beta chains reported below all come from one sample, sequenced in a study of monozygotic twins with inflammatory bowel disease. TCRdb reprocessed the 5' RACE reads, with one entry per CDR3 protein and no DNA. This table lists a few hundred thousand distinct CDR3 sequences. The sample taken for sequencing was blood. Every receptor here comes from a human donor with ulcerative colitis or Crohn's disease, or a healthy co-twin of an affected twin (not recorded which).

This sequence joins TRBV12-3 or TRBV12-4 and TRBJ2-3; the D call from TCRdb, TRBD1, cannot be confirmed without DNA. CDR3 size: 16 residues. The chain's CDR3 is CASSLRTGGGTDTQYF.

The rearrangement joins TRBV7-9 to TRBJ1-1. The CDR3 has 12 amino acids. Germline assignment: CDR1 SEHNR and CDR2 FQNEAQ (reference sequence). The CDR3 reads CASSGRSTEAFF.

V gene TRBV5-1 combines with J gene TRBJ1-1; TCRdb lists TRBD1, though no DNA is available to test this call. The CDR3 sequence is 14 residues long. CDR1 is SGHRS, CDR2 YFSETQ, per germline. The CDR3 here is CASSWDRGNPEAFF.

The chain is built from TRBV7-9 and TRBJ2-3; TCRdb picks TRBD1, but there is no DNA to check that call. The CDR3 is 16 amino acids. Germline values: CDR1 SEHNR, CDR2 FQNEAQ (reference sequence). The CDR3: CASSFGQFRSTDTQYF.

The rearrangement joins TRBV27 to TRBJ2-3; TCRdb's D call, TRBD2, is unchecked because there is no DNA. Per germline, CDR1 MNHEY and CDR2 SMNVEV (reference sequence). This CDR3 spans 16 amino acids. The CDR3 loop reads CASSPQAGKRIDTQYF.

The CDR3: CASSPRRDALTEAFF. The V gene is TRBV7-2, the J gene TRBJ1-1; TCRdb's D gene call, TRBD1, goes unchecked for lack of DNA. This CDR3 comprises 15 residues. In germline, CDR1 is SGHTA, CDR2 FQGNSA.

The CDR3 sequence: CASSVAGGRNNEQFF. The rearrangement links TRBV19 to TRBJ2-1; as DNA is missing, the TRBD2 call by TCRdb cannot be tested. The germline V gene has CDR1 LNHDA and CDR2 SQIVND (reference sequence). The CDR3 totals 15 residues.

The V and J genes are TRBV19 and TRBJ2-1. The CDR3 covers 11 residues. Germline assignment: CDR1 LNHDA and CDR2 SQIVND (reference sequence). The CDR3: CASSILSEQFF.

The genes are TRBV5-1 and TRBJ2-3. The CDR3 totals 17 residues. The V gene's germline CDR1 is SGHRS and CDR2 YFSETQ. CDR3 amino acids: CASSWPRNERNTDTQYF.

V is TRBV3-1 and J is TRBJ2-5. The CDR3 consists of 16 residues. Germline V gives CDR1 LGHDT, CDR2 YNNKEL (reference sequence). The CDR3 reads CASSQGLTRSQETQYF.

The genes are TRBV5-8 and TRBJ2-2. Per the germline V gene, CDR1 is SGHTS and CDR2 is YDEGEE. This CDR3 spans 14 amino acids. The CDR3 here is CAGSPSSNTGELFF.

The chain couples TRBV11-2 to TRBJ2-7; as DNA is missing, the TRBD1 call by TCRdb cannot be tested. Germline V gene sequence: CDR1 SGHAT, CDR2 FQNNGV. CDR3 length: 18 amino acids. CDR3 loop: CASSLYPPRKGGHYEQYF.

This chain connects TRBV7-9 to TRBJ1-5; TCRdb's D call of TRBD1 is untestable without DNA. Germline assignment: CDR1 SEHNR and CDR2 FQNEAQ (reference sequence). This CDR3 region has 14 residues. The CDR3 loop is CASSVTGSNQPQHF.

The V gene is TRBV9, the J gene TRBJ2-5; the TRBD1 assignment by TCRdb is unverifiable without DNA. Germline V lookup: CDR1 SGDLS, CDR2 YYNGEE. This CDR3 has 14 amino acids. The chain's CDR3 is CASSTGQPGETQYF.

The chain recombines TRBV27 with TRBJ1-1; TCRdb proposes TRBD1, but this gene call is untestable without DNA. CDR1 and CDR2 from the germline V gene are MNHEY and SMNVEV (reference sequence). The CDR3 loop spans 14 amino acids. The CDR3 sequence is CASRGTGKNTEAFF.

This chain connects TRBV6-1 to TRBJ1-5. Germline CDR1 is MNHNS and CDR2 is SASEGT. CDR3 length: 13 residues. CDR3: CASSKEMRHAEHF.

This sequence joins TRBV25-1 and TRBJ2-3; TCRdb calls TRBD2, which cannot be checked without DNA. Germline V CDR1 and CDR2: MGHDK, SYGVNS. The CDR3 totals 17 residues. The CDR3 loop is CASSEHWGPHFTDTQYF.

The rearrangement links TRBV20-1 to TRBJ2-3; the TRBD1 assignment by TCRdb is unverifiable without DNA. The V gene's germline CDR1 is DFQATT and CDR2 SNEGSKA (reference sequence). The CDR3 spans 15 residues. The CDR3 loop reads CSARDRTGGADTQYF.

This chain connects TRBV29-1 to TRBJ2-5. CDR1 and CDR2 from the germline V gene are SQVTM and ANQGSEA. The CDR3 has 11 amino acids. CDR3 sequence reads: CSAVPQETQYF.

This rearrangement joins TRBV20-1 to TRBJ2-7. CDR1 is DFQATT, CDR2 SNEGSKA, per germline (reference sequence). The CDR3 totals 14 residues. Here the CDR3 reads CSARVDTSSYEQYF.

V gene TRBV5-1 combines with J gene TRBJ2-7. The CDR3 runs to 15 residues. CDR1 and CDR2 from the germline V gene are SGHRS and YFSETQ. This chain's CDR3 is CASSLAFHSSYEQYF.

The chain carries TRBV5-1 and TRBJ1-6; checking the TCRdb D call of TRBD1 is not possible without DNA. CDR3 size: 14 residues. Germline V lookup: CDR1 SGHRS, CDR2 YFSETQ. CDR3 sequence reads: CASRETGDDSPLHF.

The chain recombines TRBV12-3 or TRBV12-4 with TRBJ2-5; the D gene TCRdb calls, TRBD1, cannot be checked with no DNA. The CDR3 spans 14 residues. The CDR3 here is CASSLAGGSETQYF.

The chain has TRBV5-1 and TRBJ2-1; there is no DNA to check the TCRdb D call of TRBD1. Germline assignment: CDR1 SGHRS and CDR2 YFSETQ. CDR3 length equals 15 residues. The CDR3 loop is CASSPGTASYNEQFF.

V and J are TRBV20-1 and TRBJ2-1; absent DNA, TCRdb's TRBD1 call cannot be checked. Germline loops: CDR1 DFQATT, CDR2 SNEGSKA (reference sequence). CDR3 length: 15 amino acids. This CDR3 reads CSARGWGEGYNEQFF.

The gene calls are TRBV7-7 and TRBJ2-2; TCRdb returns TRBD1, unconfirmable since there is no DNA. Germline values: CDR1 SSHAT, CDR2 FNYEAQ (reference sequence). CDR3 length equals 16 residues. The CDR3 loop is CASSFGGQGTAGELFF.

V gene TRBV2 combines with J gene TRBJ2-1; TCRdb's D gene call, TRBD1, goes unchecked for lack of DNA. This CDR3 is 13 amino acids long. Germline V CDR1 and CDR2: SNHLY, FYNNEI. CDR3: CARSRGYNNEQFF.

The chain uses TRBV15 and TRBJ2-2; without DNA, the TCRdb call of TRBD1 cannot be checked. The CDR3 consists of 15 residues. The germline gives CDR1 LNHNV, CDR2 YYDKDF (reference sequence). The CDR3 loop reads CATSSVPGQSGELFF.

The V and J genes are TRBV5-6 and TRBJ1-6; absent DNA, TCRdb's TRBD1 call cannot be checked. The CDR3 loop spans 15 amino acids. Germline V gene lookup returns CDR1 SGHDT and CDR2 YYEEEE. The CDR3 spells CASSLESGRTSPLHF.

CDR3 sequence: CASSRGAGGSEQYF. The chain links TRBV19 to TRBJ2-7; TCRdb indicates TRBD1, and absent DNA this call remains unverified. From germline, CDR1 is LNHDA and CDR2 SQIVND (reference sequence). The CDR3 covers 14 residues. The variable domain in full, completed from reference TRBV19 and TRBJ2-7, reads DGGITQSPKYLFRKEGQNVTLSCEQNLNHDAMYWYRQDPGQGLRLIYYSQIVNDFQKGDIAEGYSVSREKKESFPLTVTSAQKNPTAFYLCASSRGAGGSEQYFGPGTRLTVT.

The chain recombines TRBV7-2 with TRBJ2-1; TCRdb calls TRBD2, which cannot be checked without DNA. The CDR3 spans 15 residues. Germline V gives CDR1 SGHTA, CDR2 FQGNSA. The CDR3: CASRLRLADCNEQFF.